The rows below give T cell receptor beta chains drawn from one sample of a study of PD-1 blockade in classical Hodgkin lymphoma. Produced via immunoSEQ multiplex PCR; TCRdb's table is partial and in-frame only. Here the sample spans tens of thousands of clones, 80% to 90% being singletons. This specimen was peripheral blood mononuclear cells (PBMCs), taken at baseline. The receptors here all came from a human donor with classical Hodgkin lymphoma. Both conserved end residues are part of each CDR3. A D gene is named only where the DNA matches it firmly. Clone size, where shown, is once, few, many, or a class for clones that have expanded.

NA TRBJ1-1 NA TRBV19 TGTGCCAGTAGAATTGACGATGTGAACACTGAAGCTTTCTTT CASRIDDVNTEAFF
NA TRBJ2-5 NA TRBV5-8 TGTGCCAGCAGCTTGGGGGGCGGGACTGGCATAGAGACCCAGTACTTC CASSLGGGTGIETQYF
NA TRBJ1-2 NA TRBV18 TGTGCCAGCTCACTACAACAGACTAACTATGGCTACACCTTC CASSLQQTNYGYTF
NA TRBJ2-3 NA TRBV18 TGTGCCAGCTCAATGGGGGCGCGCACAGATACGCAGTATTTT CASSMGARTDTQYF
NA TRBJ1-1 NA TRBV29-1 TGCAGCGTTGTTGGGTCAAACACTGAAGCTTTCTTT CSVVGSNTEAFF
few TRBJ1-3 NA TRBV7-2 TGTGCCAGCAGCTTAGGCGGGGGAAACACCATATATTTT CASSLGGGNTIYF
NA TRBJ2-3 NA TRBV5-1 TGCGCCAGCAGCGTCGACCAGGATACGCAGTATTTT CASSVDQDTQYF
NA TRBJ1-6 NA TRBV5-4 TGTGCCAGCAGCTTGGGGACCTATTCACCCCTCCACTTT CASSLGTYSPLHF
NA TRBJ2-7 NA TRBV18 TGTGCCAGCTCACCAATCGGGGCCACCTACGAGCAGTACTTC CASSPIGATYEQYF
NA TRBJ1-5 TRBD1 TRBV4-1 TGCGCCAGCAGCCAAGATGCAGGGGGCCTAAATCAGCCCCAGCATTTT CASSQDAGGLNQPQHF
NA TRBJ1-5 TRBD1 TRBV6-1 TGTGCCAGCGGGGACAGGTTTAGCAATCAGCCCCAGCATTTT CASGDRFSNQPQHF
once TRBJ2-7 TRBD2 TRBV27 TGTGCCAGCAGTTTAGTGGGGGGGAACTACGAGCAGTACTTC CASSLVGGNYEQYF
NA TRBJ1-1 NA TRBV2 TGTGCCAGCAGTGAAGGCCGAGGGAACACTGAAGCTTTCTTT CASSEGRGNTEAFF
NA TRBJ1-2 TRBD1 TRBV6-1 TGTGCCAGCAGTGAATTCCTTTGGACAGGGTCGGGCGGCTACACCTTC CASSEFLWTGSGGYTF
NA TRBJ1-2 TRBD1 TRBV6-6 TGTGCCAGCAGCCAGACAGGGGGCGATGGCTACACCTTC CASSQTGGDGYTF
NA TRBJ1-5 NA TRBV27 TGTGCCAGCAGCACCAGGTATAGCAATCAGCCCCAGCATTTT CASSTRYSNQPQHF
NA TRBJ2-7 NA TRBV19 TGTGCCAGTAGTACGAATGACATAACCTACGAGCAGTACTTC CASSTNDITYEQYF
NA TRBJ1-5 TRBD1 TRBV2 TGTGCCAGCAGTGAAGCCGGGACAGGGAGCTCGAATCAGCCCCAGCATTTT CASSEAGTGSSNQPQHF
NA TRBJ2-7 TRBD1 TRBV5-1 TGCGCCAGCAGCTCCGACCCAGGGGGATCCTACGAGCAGTACTTC CASSSDPGGSYEQYF
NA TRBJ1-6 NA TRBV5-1 TGCGCCAGCAGCTTGTCACCCGAGGGGATTTCACCCCTCCACTTT CASSLSPEGISPLHF
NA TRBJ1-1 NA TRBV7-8 TGTGCCAGCAGCTTAGGGGCAGGGACTGAAGCTTTCTTT CASSLGAGTEAFF
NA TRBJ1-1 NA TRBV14 TGTGCCAGCAGCCAAGAAGCAGCGCCCAGCTGGTCCCCGAACACTGAAGCTTTCTTT CASSQEAAPSWSPNTEAFF
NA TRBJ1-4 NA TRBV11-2 TGTGCCAGCAGCTTTCGTTTGGAACCTAATGAAAAACTGTTTTTT CASSFRLEPNEKLFF
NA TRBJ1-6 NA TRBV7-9 TGTGCCAGCAGCTTAGAGGGGATGGGATCACCCCTCCACTTT CASSLEGMGSPLHF
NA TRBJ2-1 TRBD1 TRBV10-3 TGTGCCATCAGTGGGGGACCAGGACAGGGGAAGGGCAATGAGCAGTTCTTC CAISGGPGQGKGNEQFF
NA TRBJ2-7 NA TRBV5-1 TGCGCCAAGGAGGGGGGGGACGAGCAGTACTTC CAKEGGDEQYF
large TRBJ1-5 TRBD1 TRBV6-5 TGTGCCAGCAGGCAGGGGGCGCTTGGTCAGCCCCAGCATTTT CASRQGALGQPQHF
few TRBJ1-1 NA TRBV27 TGTGCCAGCAGATACGGCCCCGAGGTGGGTGAAGCTTTCTTT CASRYGPEVGEAFF
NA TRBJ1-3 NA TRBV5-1 TGCGCCAGCAGAGGATCGGGCAGCTTCTCTGGAAACACCATATATTTT CASRGSGSFSGNTIYF
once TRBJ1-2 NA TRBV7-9 TGTGCCAGCAGCTTTACTGGACAGCTGGGTAACTATGGCTACACCTTC CASSFTGQLGNYGYTF
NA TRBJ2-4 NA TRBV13 TGTGCCAGCAGCTTAGCGGGCTCTAACATTCAGTACTTC CASSLAGSNIQYF
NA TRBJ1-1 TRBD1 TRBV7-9 TGTGCCAGCAGCTTAGTCCAGGGGGCCGTCATGAACACTGAAGCTTTCTTT CASSLVQGAVMNTEAFF
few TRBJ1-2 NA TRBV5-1 TGCGCCAGCAGCCAGATGCAGATGGGTGGCTACACCTTC CASSQMQMGGYTF
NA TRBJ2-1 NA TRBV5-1 TGCGCCAGCAGCCGCCCCACCGGCATCAATGAGCAGTTCTTC CASSRPTGINEQFF
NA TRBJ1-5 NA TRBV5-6 TGTGCCAGCAGCTTGGGGGAGACCCGACTGAGCAATCAGCCCCAGCATTTT CASSLGETRLSNQPQHF
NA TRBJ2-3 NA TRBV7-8 TGTGCCAGCATCACCGGGTGGAGGGGGGCAGATACGCAGTATTTT CASITGWRGADTQYF
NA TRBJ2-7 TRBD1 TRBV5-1 TGCGCCAGCAGCTTGGGGACAGGGATCTACGAGCAGTACTTC CASSLGTGIYEQYF
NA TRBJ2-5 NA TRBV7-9 TGTGCCAGCCTCGGTGGGGGGGAGACCCAGTACTTC CASLGGGETQYF
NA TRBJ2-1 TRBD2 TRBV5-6 TGTGCCAGCAGCTTATGGATTCTAGCGGGGGGGCCCTACAATGAGCAGTTCTTC CASSLWILAGGPYNEQFF
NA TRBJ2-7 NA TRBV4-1 TGCGCCAGCAGCCAGACAGCCTACGAGCAGTACTTC CASSQTAYEQYF
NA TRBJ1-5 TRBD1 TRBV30 TGTGCCTGGAGTGAAACAGGGGTTGGTCAGCCCCAGCATTTT CAWSETGVGQPQHF
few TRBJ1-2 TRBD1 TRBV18 TGTGCCAGCTCACTCCGGACAGGGGGTGGCTACACCTTC CASSLRTGGGYTF
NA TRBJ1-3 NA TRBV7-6 TGTGCCAGCAGCCCACACAGGGTGAAAGGAAACACCATATATTTT CASSPHRVKGNTIYF
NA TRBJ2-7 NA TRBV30 TGTGCCTGGAATAGACGGGTGGACGAGCAGTACTTC CAWNRRVDEQYF
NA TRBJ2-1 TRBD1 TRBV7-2 TGTGCCAGCAGCTTAGGTATGGGACAGGGGTACAATGAGCAGTTCTTC CASSLGMGQGYNEQFF
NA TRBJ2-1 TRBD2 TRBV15 TGTGCCACCAGCAGAGCCCCCCTAGCGGGCTTTGACAATGAGCAGTTCTTC CATSRAPLAGFDNEQFF
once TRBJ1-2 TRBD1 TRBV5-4 TGTGCCAGCAGCCAAGCAGACAGGGCTGTCGGCTACACCTTC CASSQADRAVGYTF
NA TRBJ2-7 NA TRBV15 TGTGCCACCAGCAGAGATGGTAGGGATAGCCCGGAGCAGTACTTC CATSRDGRDSPEQYF
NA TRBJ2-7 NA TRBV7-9 TGTGCCAGCAGCTTTAAGGAGACCGCGGGCTACGAGCAGTACTTC CASSFKETAGYEQYF
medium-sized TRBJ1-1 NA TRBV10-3 TGTGCCATCAGTGAGCCTGTAGATAACACTGAAGCTTTCTTT CAISEPVDNTEAFF
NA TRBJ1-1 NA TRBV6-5 TGTGCCAGCGGGTTGGGGGAGAACACTGAAGCTTTCTTT CASGLGENTEAFF
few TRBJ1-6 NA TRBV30 TGTGCCTGGAATCCGGAAGAAAATTCACCCCTCCACTTT CAWNPEENSPLHF
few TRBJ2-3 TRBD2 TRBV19 TGTGCCAGTAGTATAGGGCTAGCGGCTACAGATACGCAGTATTTT CASSIGLAATDTQYF
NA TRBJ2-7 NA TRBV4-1 TGCGCCAGCAGCCAAGATCCTAAGGGACACAACTCCTACGAGCAGTACTTC CASSQDPKGHNSYEQYF
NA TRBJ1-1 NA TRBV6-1 TGTGCCAGCAGTGAAGCTTTGGGAGGCACTGAAGCTTTCTTT CASSEALGGTEAFF
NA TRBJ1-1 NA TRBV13 TGTGCCAGCAGCTTAGAAATGGGGGCAGGTCTTGAAGCTTTCTTT CASSLEMGAGLEAFF
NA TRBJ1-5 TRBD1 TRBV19 TGTGCCAGTAGTAAGGGAGACAGGGGGACTACTAATCAGCCCCAGCATTTT CASSKGDRGTTNQPQHF
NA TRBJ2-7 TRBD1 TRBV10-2 TGCGCCAGCAGTGACAGGGACAGGGTAAGCTACGAGCAGTACTTC CASSDRDRVSYEQYF
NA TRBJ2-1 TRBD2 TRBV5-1 TGCGCCAGCAGCTTGATGGCTAGCGGGGGGGCCGGATACTACAATGAGCAGTTCTTC CASSLMASGGAGYYNEQFF
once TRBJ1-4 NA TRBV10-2 TGCGCCAGCATAAGATGGGCAGTTAAAACTAATGAAAAACTGTTTTTT CASIRWAVKTNEKLFF